This T cell receptor (beta chain) was identified during a study of blood T cells in healthy people across ages. This clonotype showed up many times. Using a J-beta primer mix together with a sample-barcoded 5' primer, a second PCR was run for roughly 7 to 11 cycles. TCRdb ran MiXCR on the 5' RACE reads and lists one entry per CDR3 protein. Among roughly 700,000 distinct CDR3 sequences listed, roughly 32% were seen once. This CDR3 contains 11 residues. Germline CDR1 and CDR2: SGHDT and YYEEEE. The specimen sequenced was blood. The chain couples TRBV5-6 to TRBJ2-4, with D possibly being TRBD1 (5 bases). TRBJ2-7 explains the end of the DNA better; the J call may be wrong. This receptor was identified in a woman of 80 years or more in good health. DNA for the CDR3: TGTGCCAGCAGCCAGGGCACCGAGCAGTACTTC. It translates to CASSQGTEQYF.